This T cell receptor (beta chain) was obtained from a study of post-analysis software for immune sequencing data. For the study at large: Patients had relapsing-remitting, secondary progressive or progressive-relapsing multiple sclerosis; some lacked subtype. General study results and limits: When compared against controls, multiple sclerosis patients showed significantly lower normalized Chao1 diversity.

This clonotype was detected many times. Its antigen remains unidentified. Unique molecular identifiers were built into the TCR beta cDNA libraries. TCRdb used MiXCR to reprocess the PCR reads, holding one entry per CDR3 protein. This table holds approximately 570,000 distinct CDR3 sequences, 44% found once. The sample was blood. This sequence was found in a girl aged 5-17 years with multiple sclerosis.

The CDR3 DNA reads as TGTGCCAGCAGTTTGCGGGGGGAGCAGTTCTTC. It yields the protein CASSLRGEQFF. J is TRBJ2-1 and V is TRBV12-3 or TRBV12-4, with 7 positions matching TRBD2. The V gene end was trimmed by 3 bases and the J gene end by 10 bases; junction bases not matched to a gene: 0. The CDR3 has 11 amino acids.